This record looks at one T cell receptor beta chain sequence and its context. It lacks a known antigen. No qualities accompany the bases; no much larger clone lies one base away. Taken from the germline V gene, the CDR1 and CDR2 loops are KGHSH and LQKENI. The germline V and J ends show losses of 1 base and 5 bases respectively, and no gene match explains 8 bases of the junction. Counted from cysteine to phenylalanine, this CDR3 has 15 amino acids. Only the CDR3 DNA is retained, 45 bases long and in frame from the first base. These data are taken from a study of blood T cell repertoires in COVID-19 (TCRdb year 2020). About the investigation overall: Samples covering the acute and convalescent phases of COVID-19 were provided by collaborators in the United States, Italy and Spain. The material from the prospective study consisted of cDNA or gDNA derived from T cells, B-cell-depleted T cells, or PBMCs. Deeply sampled blood TCRbeta repertoires from subjects exposed to, actively infected with, or recovered from COVID-19 were included in the dataset. The repertoires were released in a freely available public database intended as a resource for research on the immune response to SARS-CoV-2. The samples were drawn from two sources: the first 160 participants of the ongoing ImmuneRACE study, and 1,000 to 1,500 subjects contributed by 6 global collaborators. A de-identified subject ID, COVID-19 status, age in years and sex were almost always included in the sample metadata. HLA class I and class II types, where available, came from metadata supplied by the sample provider rather than from assay-based typing. Overall study outcomes, separate from this receptor: Clinical and demographic metadata were provided uncurated, with the amount varying by source and participant.

One collaborating source in Seattle enrolled patients while the patients were actively infected and followed the patients over time throughout the course of disease. Each collaborating institution followed its own protocols to collect whole blood in K2EDTA tubes. Collaborator samples were shipped for TCRbeta analysis as frozen whole blood, isolated PBMCs, or DNA extracted from either sample type. TCRbeta CDR3 regions were amplified from genomic DNA by means of the immunoSEQ Assay, a bias-controlled multiplex PCR. Per the original workflow: Nucleated cell counts per sample were estimated from amplification of reference gene primers within the assay. Sequence reads were collapsed and filtered to measure the absolute abundance of every unique TCRbeta CDR3 rearrangement. For each sample, productive Simpson clonality was calculated as the square root of Simpson's diversity index across productive rearrangements. TCRdb's version of the immuneACCESS table is confined to in-frame rearrangements and falls short of the full clone set. An unresolved V gene accounts for under half of the shortfall where checked; the remainder is of unknown origin. Clone size and V and J calls were adopted from that table, with D and trimming inferred from the DNA. Recorded for this sample are 150,000 to 250,000 clones; 94% of them occurred a single time. The ten largest account for around 0.8% of the sample.

Sequencing input: peripheral blood. The V and J genes are TRBV18 and TRBJ2-7, and 7 junctional nucleotides match TRBD1. This receptor was identified in a man aged 30-40 years with COVID-19, enrolled during active disease. The CDR3 region has the sequence CASSPRSATGDEQYF. The DNA sequence reads TGTGCCAGCTCACCACGATCAGCAACAGGGGACGAGCAGTACTTC.